Described below is a single TCR beta chain sequence and its context. The specificity of this receptor is unknown. Per-nucleotide qualities are absent, and no much larger clonotype sits a single base away. The V and J ends are trimmed by 10 bases and 8 bases, leaving 14 bases between them. The CDR3 has 11 amino acids, counting the end cysteine and phenylalanine. Only CDR3 DNA remains: 33 bases, in frame from the first base. CDR1 and CDR2 are drawn from the germline V gene: MNHNS, SASEGT. This sample stems from a study of shared clonotypes between healthy human individuals (dated by TCRdb to 2020 to 2022). About the full investigation: Two women and a few men aged 18 to 49 years were included in the cohort. Blood TCR repertoires of five healthy adults were deeply sequenced to estimate repertoire size and the extent of clonotype sharing between individuals. To increase sequencing depth and limit assay-specific biases, TCR repertoire library preparation and sequencing were carried out by different laboratories using diverse techniques. Leukapheresis yielded between about 0.94 and 9 billion PBMCs per donor.

Healthy HIV-negative adults with no recently reported acute infections or vaccinations were included as donors. Every donor was a Caucasian adult living in Nashville, Tennessee, USA. For unsorted samples, 70 million to 95 million PBMCs were counted, and genomic DNA was extracted using the QIAamp DNA Blood Mini kit. Blood was collected by leukapheresis, and PBMCs were isolated by Ficoll-Histopaque density gradient centrifugation and then cryopreserved in liquid nitrogen vapor phase. Using the deep immunoSEQ assay, TCR CDR3 regions were amplified from genomic DNA by multiplex PCR. Genomic DNA extracted from each cell subset was distributed evenly over all wells of several immunoSEQ 96-well plates, and each plate served as one replicate. For unsorted PBMC, roughly 330 ng genomic DNA, equal to approximately 30,000 T cell genomes, was loaded into each replicate PCR. Ten immunoSEQ deep assay plates were used to sequence the unsorted PBMC genomic DNA. The purified libraries were quantified using a Qubit 3.0 fluorometer, sized with a Bioanalyzer 2100, and then quantified again using the KAPA Library Quantification kit. A separate single-read 150-cycle Illumina NextSeq 550 flow cell was used to sequence each immunoSEQ 96-well plate. In the paper's pipeline: The immunoSEQ output contained only junctional sequences without quality scores, so filtering could not match that applied to full-length reads. To assign V/J genes and CDR3, sequences were annotated using PyIR, a Python wrapper for IgBLAST v1.9, with IMGT germline references. Reads were filtered out if the reads had weak V/J assignments (E-value above 1e-6), no CDR3, stop codons, out-of-frame junctions, or ambiguous translated residues. V3J clonotypes were defined as sequences sharing the same inferred V gene, J gene, and CDR3 amino acid sequence. To compute the percentage overlap between repertoires, the number of shared unique clonotypes was divided by the size of the smaller repertoire. RTK rarefaction, the Chao1 estimator, and Recon v2.1 estimates of unobserved clonotypes were used to assess repertoire richness. TCRdb's version of the immuneACCESS table is confined to in-frame rearrangements and falls short of the full clone set. An unresolved V gene accounts for under half of the shortfall where checked; the remainder is of unknown origin. V and J calls and clone size are given by that table; D and trimming were obtained from the DNA. Here the sample has hundreds of thousands of clones; around 77% occur a single time. The ten largest clones represent around 11% of the sample.

Summary of the overall study and its limitations: Sampling was restricted to blood, and TCR repertoires in tissues likely differ from the TCR repertoires found in blood. The genetic and exposure-history diversity represented was limited by the small number of donors. Based on pairwise subsampling, the degree of clonotype sharing among donors was expected to be affected by sequencing depth.

The chain joins TRBV6-1 to TRBJ1-2; TRBD1 might be the D gene, on 5 matching bases. This clonotype originated in a middle-aged woman in good health. Some clones in this sample may be carry-over from other donors' samples. Sequenced material: PBMCs. The CDR3 region has the sequence CATNPGWGYTF. The nucleotide sequence reads TGTGCCACCAACCCAGGGTGGGGCTACACCTTC.